What follows describes a single T cell receptor beta chain. Its antigen is undetermined. This sample was taken from a study of beta chain features in type 1 diabetes. Study findings and constraints: All four CD4+ subsets from Type 1 diabetes patients carried moderately but significantly shorter TCRB CDR3s. Small HLA sub-analyses could not settle whether HLA shapes TCRB rearrangement. PCR might favor shorter templates, but any such skew would affect patients and controls equally.

This CDR3 has 18 residues. V shed 1 base, J shed 0 bases, and the junction held 11 bases outside the gene matches. Germline V gene lookup returns CDR1 LNHNV and CDR2 YYDKDF (reference sequence). Reverse transcription of all isolated RNA meant that expressed TCRB transcripts were sequenced. Average reads for naive, central memory and regulatory T cell samples were several million. The assay was immunoSEQ multiplex PCR, and TCRdb's table has in-frame clones only and misses some. The sample holds more than 300,000 clones, around 12% seen once. V gene TRBV15 combines with J gene TRBJ2-5, with 7 bases that match TRBD1. The sample taken for sequencing was naive CD4+ T cells from blood. This receptor was taken from a woman aged 18-29 years with type 1 diabetes. CDR3 region: CATSRVPPGQRYQETQYF. The CDR3 nucleotides read TGTGCCACCAGCAGAGTACCTCCGGGACAGAGGTACCAAGAGACCCAGTACTTC. Variable domain in full (rest from reference TRBV15 and TRBJ2-5): DAMVIQNPRYQVTQFGKPVTLSCSQTLNHNVMYWYQQKSSQAPKLLFHYYDKDFNNEADTPDNFQSRRPNTSFCFLDIRSPGLGDTAMYLCATSRVPPGQRYQETQYFGPGTRLLVL.